This passage covers 12 T cell receptor beta chains from one sample sequenced in a study of breast tumors, draining lymph nodes, adjacent tissues. Via MiXCR, TCRdb re-called the multiplex PCR reads, giving one row per CDR3 protein. The sample lists approximately 150,000 distinct CDR3 sequences, about 30% occurring once. Samples came from axillary lymph nodes draining the breast cancer. The sequencing sample was made of axillary lymph node tissue. These receptors originate from a female donor with breast cancer. Some clones in this sample may be carry-over from other donors' samples.

This clonotype showed up many times. This sequence joins TRBV6-5 and TRBJ2-6; D is possibly TRBD1 (6 bases). V was trimmed by 7 bases and J by 0 bases, leaving 10 bases between them. The CDR3 has 15 amino acids. Germline-derived CDR1 and CDR2 are MNHEY and SVGAGI. CDR3 sequence reads: CASTMDSSGANVLTF. The CDR3 DNA is TGTGCCAGCACCATGGACAGCTCTGGGGCCAACGTCCTGACTTTC.

Points on this clonotype: This could be a read error, since a much larger clone is one nucleotide away. No conserved phenylalanine or tryptophan ends this CDR3, so it is likely a read error. CDR3 in DNA: TGTGCCACCGGGCGGGCAGGCACAGATACGCAGTATTCT. It codes for CATGRAGTDTQYS. The V gene is TRBV6-2 or TRBV6-3, the J gene TRBJ2-3; maybe TRBD2 (5 bases). CDR3 size: 13 residues. Germline CDR1 MNHEY, CDR2 SVGEGT. Trimming removed 10 bases from V and 1 base from J, with 12 bases in between.

This clonotype has a count of ten or more. The chain employs TRBV6-5 and TRBJ1-2; the match to TRBD1 covers 7 bases. The CDR3 loop spans 14 amino acids. The junction had 7 bases not matched to a gene; V was cut back by 2 bases and J by 7 bases. CDR1 and CDR2 from the germline V gene are MNHEY and SVGAGI. CDR3 region: CASSYRTGSAGYTF. The CDR3 nucleotides are TGTGCCAGCAGTTACCGGACAGGTTCGGCTGGCTACACCTTC.

This chain connects TRBV2 to TRBJ1-2, with D unresolved. Germline assignment: CDR1 SNHLY and CDR2 FYNNEI. This CDR3 spans 12 amino acids. CDR3 sequence: CARDLGAYGYTF. Here the CDR3 DNA reads TGTGCTAGAGATCTGGGTGCCTATGGCTACACCTTC.

This clonotype was seen at least ten times. This chain uses TRBV4-2 with TRBJ2-1, with 8 nucleotides matching TRBD1. V lost 3 bases and J lost 4; bases outside the gene matches: 8. Per germline, CDR1 LGHNA and CDR2 YNFKEQ. CDR3 length equals 16 residues. The CDR3 sequence is CASSQRTGSIYNEQFF. The DNA of the CDR3 is TGTGCCAGCAGCCAGAGGACAGGGAGCATTTACAATGAGCAGTTCTTC.

The chain uses TRBV27 and TRBJ1-2; the D is unclear. V was trimmed by 2 bases and J by 4 bases, leaving 11 bases between them. From germline, CDR1 is MNHEY and CDR2 SMNVEV (reference sequence). This CDR3 spans 14 amino acids. CDR3 protein: CASSLNAQLYGYTF. For the CDR3, the DNA is TGTGCCAGCAGTTTAAACGCACAGCTCTATGGCTACACCTTC.

The gene calls are TRBV12-5 and TRBJ2-6; D unclear. V was cut by 1 base and J by 4 bases, with 8 bases left in between. In germline, CDR1 is LGHNT, CDR2 FRNRAP. The CDR3 runs 15 residues. The CDR3 reads CASGLDGYGANVLTF. In DNA form, the CDR3 reads TGTGCTAGTGGTTTGGATGGCTACGGGGCCAACGTCCTGACTTTC.

This clonotype was picked up many times. The junction differs from germline at one of its ends, possibly a read error. The V gene is TRBV7-2, the J gene TRBJ2-4; 10 positions agree with TRBD1. CDR3 length: 15 amino acids. Germline loops: CDR1 SGHTA, CDR2 FQGNSA. CDR3: CASSLGGDRGQGTDF. CDR3 nucleotide sequence: TGTGCCAGCAGCTTAGGAGGGGACCGGGGACAGGGGACGGACTTC.

This clonotype was observed at least ten times. This may be a read error: a much more frequent sequence differs by one nucleotide. The V call is TRBV29-1, the J call TRBJ2-7, with D unresolved. The CDR3 runs 14 residues. The ends were cut back, 4 bases at V and 1 base at J, with 14 bases in the middle. Germline V gene sequence: CDR1 SQVTM, CDR2 ANQGSEA. The CDR3 sequence: CSVGRRTPSYEQYF. In nucleotides, the CDR3 is TGCAGCGTTGGTCGGCGAACCCCGTCCTACGAGCAGTACTTC.

The rearrangement uses TRBV5-1 and TRBJ2-2; D may be TRBD1 (5 bases). Germline CDR1 reads SGHRS; CDR2 reads YFSETQ. Trimming stripped 6 bases from V and 3 bases from J, with 15 bases between. The CDR3 has 15 amino acids. The CDR3 DNA reads as TGCGCCAGCAAAAGGGGCAACTTGCACACCGGGGAGCTGTTTTTT. Protein sequence: CASKRGNLHTGELFF.

The CDR3 bases are TGCAGTGCTAGAGATCCGGGAGGAAGAGCTAGCACAGATACGCAGTATTTT. Its protein is CSARDPGGRASTDTQYF. The rearrangement uses TRBV20-1 and TRBJ2-3; 7 positions agree with TRBD2. The ends lost 0 bases at V and 0 bases at J; junction bases unmatched: 9. Germline V gene data show CDR1 as DFQATT and CDR2 as SNEGSKA (reference sequence). This CDR3 contains 17 residues.

This clonotype was seen at least ten times. This chain links TRBV27 with TRBJ2-3; 8 positions match TRBD1. The CDR3 has 13 residues. Trimming at V came to 4 bases and at J to 4 bases, leaving 1 base not matched to a gene. The germline V gene has CDR1 MNHEY and CDR2 SMNVEV (reference sequence). The CDR3 loop is CASSSGQADTQYF. CDR3 bases: TGTGCCAGCAGTTCGGGACAGGCAGATACGCAGTATTTT.